These 32 T cell receptor beta chains were all obtained from the same sample, sequenced in a study of memory CD4+ T cells and cytomegalovirus serostatus. Profiled with immunoSEQ multiplex PCR; TCRdb holds only in-frame clones, not every one. The sample includes 56,000 or so clones, around 81% of them seen just once. The sort gate was single viable CD3+CD4+CD8-CD45RO+ cells for memory CD4+ T cells. The source material was memory CD4+ T cells from blood. These receptors were taken from an adult in good health and CMV-seronegative.

This clone appeared a single time. CDR3 coding DNA: TGTGCCAGCAGCCCTATTCCGGGACGGTACTCCTACAATGAGCAGTTCTTC. It specifies CASSPIPGRYSYNEQFF. The chain combines TRBV7-3 with TRBJ2-1; the D call may be TRBD1 or TRBD2 (5 bases each). Germline CDR1 is SGHTA and CDR2 is FQGTGA. The germline V and J ends were trimmed by 5 bases and 0 bases, with 17 bases remaining between them. This CDR3 spans 17 amino acids.

This rearrangement joins TRBV6-1 to TRBJ1-1; 7 bases map to TRBD1. V gave up 2 bases and J gave up 5 bases; unmatched junction bases: 8. The CDR3 has 15 residues. The germline CDR1 and CDR2 sequences are MNHNS and SASEGT. The CDR3 region is CASSESGGAGTEAFF. CDR3 sequence (DNA): TGTGCCAGCAGTGAATCAGGGGGGGCAGGGACTGAAGCTTTCTTT.

The chain joins TRBV6-6 to TRBJ1-5; 10 nucleotides line up with TRBD1. The CDR3 is 16 residues long. CDR1 is MNHNY, CDR2 SVGAGI, per germline (reference sequence). Trimming at V came to 5 bases and at J to 2 bases, leaving 6 bases not matched to a gene. Here the CDR3 reads CASSTTGGFGNQPQHF. DNA for the CDR3: TGTGCCAGCAGTACGACAGGGGGCTTTGGCAATCAGCCCCAGCATTTT.

The chain employs TRBV19 and TRBJ2-2; 10 bases line up with TRBD1. This CDR3 contains 17 residues. The trim removed 10 bases at V and 5 bases at J, leaving 16 bases unmatched. Germline assignment: CDR1 LNHDA and CDR2 SQIVND (reference sequence). The CDR3 spells CATRRDRGPSFTGELFF. The CDR3 DNA is TGTGCCACCCGGAGGGACAGGGGCCCCTCATTTACCGGGGAGCTGTTTTTT.

This clone was counted a few times. As DNA, the CDR3 is TGTGCCACCAGCAGAGGTGGGGGGAACCCAACCTATGGCTACACCTTC. Its translation is CATSRGGGNPTYGYTF. This chain connects TRBV15 to TRBJ1-2; TRBD1 is a possible D gene (5 bases). CDR3 size: 16 residues. Germline V gene data show CDR1 as LNHNV and CDR2 as YYDKDF (reference sequence). Trimming took 1 base from V and 4 from J, leaving 16 bases between them. The whole variable domain, remainder taken from reference TRBV15 and TRBJ1-2, is DAMVIQNPRYQVTQFGKPVTLSCSQTLNHNVMYWYQQKSSQAPKLLFHYYDKDFNNEADTPDNFQSRRPNTSFCFLDIRSPGLGDTAMYLCATSRGGGNPTYGYTFGSGTRLTVV.

This clone has just a few counts. CDR3 nucleotide sequence: TGTGCCAGCAGCCAAGGGACATCCGCCATCTACACCTTC. This codes for CASSQGTSAIYTF. The V call is TRBV14, the J call TRBJ1-2, with D possibly TRBD1 on 5 matching bases. Trimming removed 1 base from V and 10 bases from J, with 13 bases in between. This CDR3 has 13 residues. Germline CDR1 is SGHDN and CDR2 is FVKESK.

This rearrangement joins TRBV2 to TRBJ2-1; a weak D match, TRBD2 (7 bases). The ends were cut back, 6 bases at V and 4 bases at J, with 16 bases in the middle. The germline V gene has CDR1 SNHLY and CDR2 FYNNEI. This CDR3 contains 15 residues. The CDR3 protein is CASSPGSGTYNEQFF. The CDR3 region has the DNA TGTGCCAGCAGCCCAGGGAGCGGGACATACAATGAGCAGTTCTTC.

The V call is TRBV30, the J call TRBJ1-1, with D tentatively TRBD1 (5 bases). The ends were cut back, 3 bases at V and 4 bases at J, with 12 bases in the middle. The germline V gene encodes CDR1 GTSNPN and CDR2 SVGIG (reference sequence). The CDR3 runs 13 residues. In nucleotides, the CDR3 is TGTGCCTGGAGGTTTACAGGAGCCACTGAAGCTTTCTTT. Translating it yields CAWRFTGATEAFF.

This clone was observed a few times. The rearrangement uses TRBV5-5 and TRBJ1-4, with D perhaps TRBD1 (6 bases). Germline V gene sequence: CDR1 SGHKS, CDR2 YYEKEE (reference sequence). Trimming took off 4 bases at V and 7 bases at J, with 17 bases between the two ends. The CDR3 loop spans 15 amino acids. The CDR3 region is CASSRRGNDLEKLFF. The DNA for the CDR3 is TGTGCCAGCAGCCGGAGGGGGAACGACCTTGAAAAACTGTTTTTT.

The chain recombines TRBV5-1 with TRBJ2-3; maybe TRBD2 (6 bases). The CDR3 spans 15 residues. Germline CDR1 SGHRS, CDR2 YFSETQ. Trimming took 1 base from V and 3 from J, leaving 12 bases between them. The DNA of the CDR3 is TGCGCCAGCAGCTTGCGGGGGACTGGAACAGATACGCAGTATTTT. Its translation: CASSLRGTGTDTQYF. Variable domain in full (rest from reference TRBV5-1 and TRBJ2-3): KAGVTQTPRYLIKTRGQQVTLSCSPISGHRSVSWYQQTPGQGLQFLFEYFSETQRNKGNFPGRFSGRQFSNSRSEMNVSTLELGDSALYLCASSLRGTGTDTQYFGPGTRLTVL.

The CDR3 spells CASSPDTIYNEQFF. Here the CDR3 DNA reads TGTGCCAGCTCACCAGACACTATATACAATGAGCAGTTCTTC. The genes are TRBV18 and TRBJ2-1, with D uncertain. The CDR3 has 14 amino acids. Germline CDR1 reads KGHSH; CDR2 reads LQKENI. Trimming left V 2 bases short and J 4 bases short, with 9 bases between.

In its sample, this clone was seen a few times. The V gene is TRBV7-2, the J gene TRBJ1-3, with TRBD1 matching over 7 bases. Germline V gene lookup returns CDR1 SGHTA and CDR2 FQGNSA. Germline trimming cut 5 bases from V and 1 base from J; bases unmatched to any gene: 8. This CDR3 has 16 residues. CDR3 sequence reads: CASSLSPGQSGNTIYF. The CDR3 DNA reads as TGTGCCAGCAGCCTATCCCCGGGACAGTCTGGAAACACCATATATTTT.

The chain employs TRBV19 and TRBJ2-1, with D perhaps matching TRBD2 (6 bases). The CDR3 loop spans 14 amino acids. V was shortened by 5 bases and J by 8 bases, with 16 bases between the two germline ends. CDR1 and CDR2 (germline): LNHDA, SQIVND (reference sequence). CDR3 coding DNA: TGTGCCAGTAGTGCCCCCGGGGGACGCGATGAGCAGTTCTTC. This sequence encodes CASSAPGGRDEQFF.

The gene calls are TRBV28 and TRBJ2-1; TRBD2 matches at 8 bases. This CDR3 region has 15 residues. Trimming took 8 bases from V and 0 from J; bases not matched to a gene: 6. Germline V gene lookup returns CDR1 MDHEN and CDR2 SYDVKM. In nucleotides, the CDR3 is TGTGCCAGCCTCGGGGGGGCCCTCTCCTACAATGAGCAGTTCTTC. This encodes CASLGGALSYNEQFF.

This clone is medium-sized in the sample. The chain employs TRBV28 and TRBJ1-1; TRBD1 might be the D (5 bases). Germline CDR1 and CDR2: MDHEN and SYDVKM. This CDR3 comprises 14 residues. Trimming removed 5 bases from V and 2 bases from J, with 12 bases in between. CDR3: CASSPRQHNTEAFF. CDR3 bases: TGTGCCAGCAGTCCCAGACAGCATAACACTGAAGCTTTCTTT. Looking up the rest from reference TRBV28 and TRBJ1-1 gives the full variable domain: DVKVTQSSRYLVKRTGEKVFLECVQDMDHENMFWYRQDPGLGLRLIYFSYDVKMKEKGDIPEGYSVSREKKERFSLILESASTNQTSMYLCASSPRQHNTEAFFGQGTRLTVV.

CDR3 coding DNA: TGTGCCAGCAGTTTGGTACAGGGTACTGAAGCTTTCTTT. Translated, it gives CASSLVQGTEAFF. The V call is TRBV27, the J call TRBJ1-1, with TRBD1 as a possible D gene (6 bases). Germline CDR1 reads MNHEY; CDR2 reads SMNVEV (reference sequence). This CDR3 is 13 amino acids long. The V and J ends lost 3 bases and 5 bases respectively, with 10 bases between them.

V usage is TRBV19 and J usage is TRBJ1-5; the D is unclear. There are 14 residues in the CDR3. With 3 bases removed from V and 0 bases from J, the gap between germline ends came to 6 bases. Germline CDR1 reads LNHDA; CDR2 reads SQIVND (reference sequence). CDR3 region: CASSIYYSNQPQHF. CDR3 DNA: TGTGCCAGTAGTATTTATTATAGCAATCAGCCCCAGCATTTT.

This clone was counted only a few times. The chain employs TRBV2 and TRBJ2-7, with 7 bases matching TRBD2. The J segment lost 3 bases and the V segment lost 5 bases, leaving 4 bases of the junction unmatched. This CDR3 is built from 13 residues. Germline V lookup: CDR1 SNHLY, CDR2 FYNNEI. The CDR3 bases are TGTGCCAGCAGTCTAGCGGAATTCTACGAGCAGTACTTC. Residues: CASSLAEFYEQYF.

CDR3 nucleotides: TGTGCCAGCAGCTTTGCGGGGGGGTCCAGCGCTTCGAATGAGCAGTTCTTC. This codes for CASSFAGGSSASNEQFF. The gene calls are TRBV5-4 and TRBJ2-1, with 9 bases that match TRBD2. The ends lost 2 bases at V and 7 bases at J; junction bases unmatched: 13. The CDR3 covers 17 residues. The V gene's germline CDR1 is SGHNT and CDR2 YYREEE (reference sequence).

V gene TRBV6-5 combines with J gene TRBJ2-7, with D uncertain. Germline CDR1 and CDR2: MNHEY and SVGAGI. There are 15 residues in the CDR3. Trimming shortened V by 5 bases and J by 7 bases, and 21 bases separated the two germline ends. The chain's CDR3 is CASSRDPALGREQYF. The CDR3 coding sequence is TGTGCCAGCAGTCGAGACCCTGCCCTCGGGCGAGAGCAGTACTTC.

This chain joins TRBV5-1 and TRBJ1-3; 9 bases are a match to TRBD1. Germline V lookup: CDR1 SGHRS, CDR2 YFSETQ. The junction had 9 bases not matched to a gene; V was cut back by 3 bases and J by 2 bases. The CDR3 spans 17 residues. CDR3 nucleotide sequence: TGCGCCAGCAGCTACAACGGACAGGGGACAACTGGAAACACCATATATTTT. Encoded protein: CASSYNGQGTTGNTIYF. The full variable domain, in which reference TRBV5-1 and TRBJ1-3 provide the parts outside the CDR3, is KAGVTQTPRYLIKTRGQQVTLSCSPISGHRSVSWYQQTPGQGLQFLFEYFSETQRNKGNFPGRFSGRQFSNSRSEMNVSTLELGDSALYLCASSYNGQGTTGNTIYFGEGSWLTVV.

This clone turned up a few times. The V and J genes are TRBV7-9 and TRBJ2-7; 9 bases are shared with TRBD2. This CDR3 has 14 residues. V dropped 6 bases and J dropped 2; count of bases not matched to a gene: 5. Per germline, CDR1 SEHNR and CDR2 FQNEAQ (reference sequence). CDR3 sequence reads: CASSSIAGAYEQYF. In DNA, the CDR3 is TGTGCCAGCAGTTCAATAGCGGGAGCCTACGAGCAGTACTTC. The variable domain in full, completed from reference TRBV7-9 and TRBJ2-7, reads DTGVSQNPRHKITKRGQNVTFRCDPISEHNRLYWYRQTLGQGPEFLTYFQNEAQLEKSRLLSDRFSAERPKGSFSTLEIQRTEQGDSAMYLCASSSIAGAYEQYFGPGTRLTVT.

The CDR3 nucleotides are TGTGCCACCAGCAGCAACGTCCGCTACGAGCAGTACTTC. It codes for CATSSNVRYEQYF. J is TRBJ2-7 and V is TRBV15; D is undetermined. V lost 3 bases, J lost 3 bases, and 9 bases lay in between. CDR3 length equals 13 residues. Germline values: CDR1 LNHNV, CDR2 YYDKDF (reference sequence).

The V gene is TRBV15, the J gene TRBJ2-3; D gene unclear. The CDR3 sequence is 16 residues long. The germline V and J ends were trimmed by 0 bases and 0 bases, with 10 bases remaining between them. CDR1 LNHNV and CDR2 YYDKDF come from the germline V gene (reference sequence). The DNA for the CDR3 is TGTGCCACCAGCAGAGATTCACGTCCAAGCACAGATACGCAGTATTTT. Protein: CATSRDSRPSTDTQYF.

This chain links TRBV4-3 with TRBJ2-7, with D perhaps assigned TRBD1 or TRBD2 (5 bases each). This CDR3 spans 15 amino acids. Trimming shortened V by 2 bases and J by 0 bases, and 11 bases separated the two germline ends. Germline CDR1 LGHNA, CDR2 YSLEER. The CDR3 is CASSQYRDGSYEQYF. CDR3 DNA: TGCGCCAGCAGCCAATACCGGGACGGCTCCTACGAGCAGTACTTC.

Worth noting for this clone: This sample includes further DNA sequences coding for the same CDR3. The chain has TRBV14 and TRBJ2-7; D might be TRBD2 (6 bases). This CDR3 region has 14 residues. Germline V gene lookup returns CDR1 SGHDN and CDR2 FVKESK. Trimming left V 6 bases short and J 0 bases short, with 12 bases between. This chain's CDR3 is CASSFGGSSYEQYF. Here the CDR3 DNA reads TGTGCCAGCAGTTTCGGAGGGAGCTCCTACGAGCAGTACTTC. The full variable domain, in which reference TRBV14 and TRBJ2-7 provide the parts outside the CDR3, is EAGVTQFPSHSVIEKGQTVTLRCDPISGHDNLYWYRRVMGKEIKFLLHFVKESKQDESGMPNNRFLAERTGGTYSTLKVQPAELEDSGVYFCASSFGGSSYEQYFGPGTRLTVT.

This CDR3 is CASRETGLVPQETQYF. The CDR3 DNA follows: TGTGCCAGCAGGGAAACGGGACTCGTGCCTCAAGAGACCCAGTACTTC. The J gene is TRBJ2-5, the V gene TRBV6-1; tentative D call: TRBD2 (6 bases). CDR1 and CDR2 from the germline V gene are MNHNS and SASEGT. Deletions cut 6 bases from V and 2 bases from J, with 19 bases between. The CDR3 sequence is 16 residues long.

The chain employs TRBV6-4 and TRBJ2-1; D call uncertain. This CDR3 is built from 15 residues. V gave up 5 bases and J gave up 5 bases, with 16 bases separating them. CDR1 is MRHNA, CDR2 SNTAGT, per germline. Written as DNA, the CDR3 is TGTGCCAGCAGTTCCAACGCCGCCGGACACAATGAGCAGTTCTTC. This gives the protein CASSSNAAGHNEQFF.

In nucleotides, the CDR3 is TGTGCCAGCAGGACCGGACAGACAAACAATGAGCAGTTCTTC. Encoded protein: CASRTGQTNNEQFF. The genes are TRBV27 and TRBJ2-1; TRBD1 might be the D (6 bases). V lost 6 bases and J 5 bases, leaving 14 bases between the germline ends. CDR1 and CDR2 from the germline V gene are MNHEY and SMNVEV (reference sequence). The CDR3 totals 14 residues.

V usage is TRBV6-6 and J usage is TRBJ1-2; 7 bases are a match to TRBD1. V dropped 5 bases and J dropped 4; count of bases not matched to a gene: 10. CDR3 length: 15 residues. Germline CDR1 and CDR2: MNHNY and SVGAGI (reference sequence). The CDR3 DNA is TGTGCCAGCAGTCATCAGATGACAGGGACCTATGGCTACACCTTC. Amino acid sequence: CASSHQMTGTYGYTF.

This clone was counted only a few times. The chain carries TRBV7-9 and TRBJ2-2, with TRBD1 as a possible D gene (5 bases). This CDR3 has 15 residues. The germline CDR1 and CDR2 sequences are SEHNR and FQNEAQ (reference sequence). V lost 0 bases and J lost 3, with 8 bases in between. The CDR3 coding sequence is TGTGCCAGCAGCTTAGCGGGGCCCGACACCGGGGAGCTGTTTTTT. Protein sequence: CASSLAGPDTGELFF. The full variable domain, with the rest looked up from reference TRBV7-9 and TRBJ2-2, is DTGVSQNPRHKITKRGQNVTFRCDPISEHNRLYWYRQTLGQGPEFLTYFQNEAQLEKSRLLSDRFSAERPKGSFSTLEIQRTEQGDSAMYLCASSLAGPDTGELFFGEGSRLTVL.

The J gene is TRBJ1-1, the V gene TRBV4-1; D is possibly TRBD1 (5 bases). Germline CDR1 reads MGHRA; CDR2 reads YSYEKL. V gave up 0 bases and J gave up 3 bases, with 20 bases separating them. The CDR3 has 18 amino acids. The DNA of the CDR3 is TGCGCCAGCAGCCAAGATGACTTTTATGGGACTGAGCACACTGAAGCTTTCTTT. Translated, it gives CASSQDDFYGTEHTEAFF.